Described below is a single T cell receptor beta chain sequence and its context. The germline CDR1 and CDR2 sequences are SNHLY and FYNNEI. V lost 1 base to trimming and J lost 4 bases; unmatched junction nucleotides: 8. The length of the CDR3 is 17 residues. Repertoires were generated with immunoSEQ multiplex PCR, while TCRdb's copy carries only in-frame clones and drops some. This sample carries over a thousand clones, about three quarters of them seen once, and the ten largest clones take roughly 15%. Busulfan-fludarabine conditioning, marrow transplant, and cyclophosphamide on days +3 and +4 were administered. The data originate from a study of T cells after posttransplantation cyclophosphamide.

The origin of this receptor is a male patient in his 50s who received an allogeneic stem cell transplant from an unrelated donor, was CMV-positive, and had acute GVHD only. These T cells may partly come from the graft donor. The sample consisted of CD4+ T cells sorted from PBMCs, taken after allogeneic stem cell transplant with posttransplant cyclophosphamide. The J gene is TRBJ2-4, the V gene TRBV2; TRBD1 matches at 9 bases. CDR3 sequence: CASSEVFGGTGKNIQYF. The DNA of the CDR3 is TGTGCCAGCAGTGAAGTGTTCGGGGGGACAGGGAAAAACATTCAGTACTTC. Together with reference TRBV2 and TRBJ2-4, the CDR3 gives the full variable domain: EPEVTQTPSHQVTQMGQEVILRCVPISNHLYFYWYRQILGQKVEFLVSFYNNEISEKSEIFDDQFSVERPDGSNFTLKIRSTKLEDSAMYFCASSEVFGGTGKNIQYFGAGTRLSVL.